What follows describes a single T cell receptor (beta chain). Its antigen specificity is not known. No clone much larger than this one lies a single base away; base qualities are absent. The intended sense of this specimen's time point label: before trial treatment. Donors were enrolled in RACIN, a single-arm phase I dose-escalation trial in which nivolumab, ipilimumab, aspirin, low-dose cyclophosphamide and low-dose radiotherapy were combined. To be eligible, a patient needed to have an advanced solid tumor that was TIL-negative. This entry is derived from a study of low-dose radiotherapy and immunotherapy resistance in tumors (dated by TCRdb to between 2021 and 2023). A note on the overall study: In Cohort 1, 0.5 Gy per fraction was delivered every 2 weeks, and a total PTV dose of 6.5 Gy was prescribed. Eight patients were included in the translational analysis: three from the first dose cohort and the first five from the second dose cohort. Cyclophosphamide 200 mg/m2 was administered intravenously every two weeks, one day before each radiation and immunotherapy administration. Starting on cycle 1 day 1, patients took 300 mg of aspirin by mouth once a day for four cycles. For Cohort 2, the dose was 1 Gy per fraction given every two weeks, adding up to 13 Gy in total across 26 weeks. Patients were given nivolumab as a 240 mg flat dose every two weeks and ipilimumab at 1 mg/kg every six weeks, with both drugs delivered intravenously. No randomization into treatment groups was done for the people taking part in the trial.

The instrument given in TCRdb is Illumina HiSeq 2500. First-strand cDNA was synthesized using Superscript III and a set of TRAV- and TRBV-specific primers, so that both TCRalpha and TCRbeta chains were covered. TCRs were amplified with Phusion for roughly 20 PCR cycles using a constant-region primer together with the adapter attached to the V primers. Isolated mRNA was amplified with the MessageAmp II aRNA Amplification Kit, using a roughly 16-hour in vitro transcription at 37°C. The Dynabeads mRNA DIRECT Purification Kit was used to isolate the mRNA for TCR sequencing. Indexed Illumina adapters were added in a second Phusion PCR of roughly 23 cycles, and the PCR products were purified with AMPure XP beads. The source study handled its data this way. Using custom Perl scripts, TCR sequences that encoded the same protein were pooled, out-of-frame sequences were dropped, and the abundance of each clonotype was calculated. TCR sequences supported by only a single read were excluded from analysis. Among the metrics used to describe the repertoires were Shannon entropy, Gini index, clonality, richness, and the frequency of TCRs shared between repertoires. In-frame beta chains were kept once TCRdb had trimmed the public reads at Q25 with fastp and called clones with MiXCR. A single entry per CDR3 protein holds the most common genes and DNA from its merged rows. The V and J calls reflect TCRdb's pipeline rather than the authors' work. For this sample there are some 39,000 distinct CDR3 sequences; around 30% appear just once. The leading ten clones occupy around 3.9% of the sample.

V lost 8 bases and J lost 0 bases; the stretch between them is 11 bases long. The CDR3 runs 14 amino acids, cysteine and phenylalanine included. The only DNA kept is the CDR3, 42 bases in frame from the first base. CDR1 and CDR2 (MNHEY, SVGAGI) derive from the germline V gene. The receptor was isolated from a male donor with gallbladder cancer. The rearranged segments are TRBV6-5 and TRBJ1-3; the D gene assignment is ambiguous. This specimen was PBMCs, taken before treatment. The sequenced DNA is TGTGCCAGCCGACATGGCAACTCTGGAAACACCATATATTTT. It encodes CASRHGNSGNTIYF.